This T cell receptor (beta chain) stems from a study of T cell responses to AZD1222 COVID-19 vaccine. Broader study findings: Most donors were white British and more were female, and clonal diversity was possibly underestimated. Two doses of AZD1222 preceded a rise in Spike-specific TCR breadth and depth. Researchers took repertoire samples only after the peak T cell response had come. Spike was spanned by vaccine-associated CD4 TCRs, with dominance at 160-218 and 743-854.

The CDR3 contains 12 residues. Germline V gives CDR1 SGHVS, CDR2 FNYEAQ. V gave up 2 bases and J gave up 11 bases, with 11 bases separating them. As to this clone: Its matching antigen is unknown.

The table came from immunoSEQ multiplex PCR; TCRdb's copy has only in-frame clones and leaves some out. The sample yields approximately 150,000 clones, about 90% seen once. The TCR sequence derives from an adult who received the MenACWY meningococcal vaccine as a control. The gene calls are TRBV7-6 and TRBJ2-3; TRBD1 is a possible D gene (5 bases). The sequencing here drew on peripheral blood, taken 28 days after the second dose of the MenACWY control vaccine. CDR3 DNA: TGTGCCAGCAGCTTAAATGGGGCAGGGCAGTATTTT. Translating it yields CASSLNGAGQYF.